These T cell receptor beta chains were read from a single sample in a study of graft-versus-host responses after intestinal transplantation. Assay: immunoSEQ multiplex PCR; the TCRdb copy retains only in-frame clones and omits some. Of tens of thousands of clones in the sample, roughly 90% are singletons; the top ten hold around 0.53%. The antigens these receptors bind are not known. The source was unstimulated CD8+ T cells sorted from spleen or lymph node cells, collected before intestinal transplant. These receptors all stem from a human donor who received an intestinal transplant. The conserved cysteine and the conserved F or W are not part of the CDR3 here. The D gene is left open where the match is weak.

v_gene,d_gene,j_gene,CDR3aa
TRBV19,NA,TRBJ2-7,ASSTGHLYEQY
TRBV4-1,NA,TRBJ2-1,ASSQVPRGVDEQF
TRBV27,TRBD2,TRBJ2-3,ASSSPLAGSTDTQY
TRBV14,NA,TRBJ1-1,ASSQEEKGVNTEAF
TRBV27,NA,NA,ASSRSGPPYEQY
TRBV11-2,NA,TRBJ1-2,ASGRGYGYT
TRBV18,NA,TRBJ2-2,ASSRARGNTGELF
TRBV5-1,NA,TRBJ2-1,ASRQQQGSNEQF
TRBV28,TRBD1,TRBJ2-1,ASSLAGGNNEQF
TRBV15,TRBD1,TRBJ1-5,ATSRDGGGQGLSNQPQH
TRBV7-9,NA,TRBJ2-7,ASTQAGYYEQY
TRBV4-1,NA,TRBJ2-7,ASSQDIDRALYEQY
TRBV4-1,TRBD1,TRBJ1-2,ASSPVGQGSGGYT
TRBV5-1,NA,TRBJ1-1,ASSQQANTEAF
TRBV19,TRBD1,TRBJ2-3,ASSMVAGGADTQY
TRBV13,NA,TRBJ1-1,ASSPPTEAF
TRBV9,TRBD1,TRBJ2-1,ASSEYDRASYNEQF
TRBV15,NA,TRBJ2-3,ATSRSGTDTQY
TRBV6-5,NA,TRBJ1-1,ASSPQVNTEAF
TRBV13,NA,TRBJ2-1,ASSPSTEGSYNEQF
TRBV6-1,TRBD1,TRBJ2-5,ASSQDSGTEQETQY
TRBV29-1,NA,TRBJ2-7,SVLTAPYEQY
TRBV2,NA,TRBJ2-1,ASSDTGANEQF
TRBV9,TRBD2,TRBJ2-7,ASSGGLAGNSYEQY
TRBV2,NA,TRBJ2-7,ASTGGGVEQY
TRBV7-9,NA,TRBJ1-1,ASSLEGATEAF
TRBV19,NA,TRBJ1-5,ASSAPWGDQPQH
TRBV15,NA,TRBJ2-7,ATSSGTLWDEQY
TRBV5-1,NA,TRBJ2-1,ASSLTEGDEQF
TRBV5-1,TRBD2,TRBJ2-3,ASSLELTSARTDTQY
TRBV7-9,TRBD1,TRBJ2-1,ASSPLGDSYNEQF
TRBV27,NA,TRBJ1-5,ASSWGGTQPQH
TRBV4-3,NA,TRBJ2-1,ASSQSVYNEQF
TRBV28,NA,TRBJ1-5,ASSARHPHLQYSNQPQH
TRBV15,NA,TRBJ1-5,ATSSPRDNNQPQH
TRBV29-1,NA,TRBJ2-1,SVVAVLYNEQF
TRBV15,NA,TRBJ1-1,ATSRDIRDPEAF
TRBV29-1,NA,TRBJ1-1,SVEDRENTEAF
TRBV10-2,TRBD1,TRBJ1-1,ASSWTGAEAF
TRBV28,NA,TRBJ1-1,ASQRERENTEAF
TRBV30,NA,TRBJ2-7,AWQTGGQGEQY
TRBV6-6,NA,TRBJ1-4,ASSYLQGGHEKLF
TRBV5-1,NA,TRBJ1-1,ASSPTFKDRWRNTEAF
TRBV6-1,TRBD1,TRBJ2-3,ASSGGGTGRTDTQY
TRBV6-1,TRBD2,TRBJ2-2,ASSDLAGHTGELF
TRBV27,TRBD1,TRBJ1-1,ASSRTGGVWDTEAF
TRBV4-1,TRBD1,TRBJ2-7,ASSQGGQGAYEQY
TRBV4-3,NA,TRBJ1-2,ASSQDRGTPGGYT
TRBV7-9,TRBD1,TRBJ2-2,ASSSVMAGGGSGELF
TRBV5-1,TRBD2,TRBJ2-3,ASSLGDKLAGIEENTQY
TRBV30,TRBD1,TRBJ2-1,AWEETGQGLNEQF
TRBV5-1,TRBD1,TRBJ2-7,ASSKGQALTYEQY
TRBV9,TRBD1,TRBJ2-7,ASSISGQAMPYEQY